Listed here are 2 T cell receptor beta chains from one sample, sequenced in a study of control samples from healthy donors and cancer patients. Sequencing was performed with immunoSEQ multiplex PCR; in TCRdb, only in-frame clones are kept and a portion is missing. Of 40,000 to 50,000 clones listed, about 93% were seen once; the top ten hold 23%. The source material was PBMCs. Source of these receptors: a woman aged 50 to 60 with head and neck cancer.

The chain has TRBV2 and TRBJ1-6; D may be TRBD1 (5 bases). The germline CDR1 and CDR2 sequences are SNHLY and FYNNEI. Trimming left V 3 bases short and J 10 bases short, with 7 bases between. CDR3 length: 12 amino acids. CDR3 in DNA: TGTGCCAGCAGTGAGGGGGAATCACCCCTCCACTTT. It encodes CASSEGESPLHF.

This clone has a single count. This chain links TRBV19 with TRBJ1-5; D unresolved. The V end lost 7 bases, the J end lost 4 bases, and 8 bases lay between the germline ends. Per germline, CDR1 LNHDA and CDR2 SQIVND (reference sequence). The CDR3 runs to 12 residues. CDR3 sequence (DNA): TGTGCCAGTATGAGTGTTAATCAGCCCCAGCATTTT. It encodes CASMSVNQPQHF. Based on the CDR3 plus reference TRBV19 and TRBJ1-5, the full variable domain is DGGITQSPKYLFRKEGQNVTLSCEQNLNHDAMYWYRQDPGQGLRLIYYSQIVNDFQKGDIAEGYSVSREKKESFPLTVTSAQKNPTAFYLCASMSVNQPQHFGDGTRLSIL.